The clone carrying this T cell receptor beta chain was observed a single time. What it recognizes is unknown. Primers included in the PCR were 60 Vbeta and 13 Jbeta primers. Authors' processing steps: Later, roughly 80 million unique TCR beta chains were counted in an analysis, and 8.5 million to 13 million of them were shared. TCRdb's copy holds only in-frame clones and misses some; the assay was immunoSEQ multiplex PCR. The DNA was the basis for D and trimming; V, J and clone size are from that table. The data hold about 170,000 clones, with roughly 79% observed a single time. This entry belongs to a study of cytomegalovirus exposure and HLA in healthy donors. CDR1 is MNHNY, CDR2 SVGAGI, per germline (reference sequence). This CDR3 contains 14 residues. V lost 9 bases to trimming and J lost 0 bases, with 9 bases between them. Study observations and caveats: According to an earlier analysis, most TCR beta V segments yielded productive rearrangements about 87% or about 30% of the time.

The clonotype was recovered from a woman in her 30s in good health and CMV-seropositive. This sequence joins TRBV6-6 and TRBJ2-6; D not certain. Sequenced sample: PBMCs. In DNA form, the CDR3 reads TGTGCCAGTTCGCGGAACTCTGGGGCCAACGTCCTGACTTTC. Translating it yields CASSRNSGANVLTF.